These 28 T cell receptor beta chains were sequenced from one sample in a study of OX40 agonist ivuxolimab in advanced cancers. Receptors were amplified or captured by the immunoSEQ multiplex PCR assay. The source is immuneACCESS, and TCRdb retained only in-frame sequences with V and J called. Part of the clones is not carried over; for the studies checked, unresolved V genes explain less than half of this, and the remainder is unexplained. The sample table records 40,000 to 60,000 clones; about 90% of these occur just once. Of the sample, around 3.5% falls within the top ten clones. The starting material was CD4+ or CD8+ T cells sorted from blood, obtained in a trial of the OX40 agonist ivuxolimab. All receptors come from an adult with an advanced solid tumor such as melanoma, head and neck, liver or kidney cancer.

V and J are TRBV9 and TRBJ2-3; D possibly corresponds to TRBD2 (6 bases). Trimming pared 0 bases from V and 4 bases from J, leaving 12 bases between. The CDR3 has 15 residues. CDR1 and CDR2 from the germline V gene are SGDLS and YYNGEE. This CDR3 reads CASSVDAGSSDTQYF. CDR3 bases: TGTGCCAGCAGCGTAGATGCGGGGTCGTCAGATACGCAGTATTTT.

This chain links TRBV5-5 with TRBJ1-2; 9 nucleotides match TRBD1. V shed 6 bases and J 2 bases; nucleotides not matched to a gene: 8. Germline loops: CDR1 SGHKS, CDR2 YYEKEE (reference sequence). The length of the CDR3 is 15 residues. CDR3 sequence: CASTKTGTGNYGYTF. CDR3 DNA sequence: TGTGCCAGCACTAAGACCGGGACAGGGAACTATGGCTACACCTTC.

The chain recombines TRBV2 with TRBJ2-3; D remains unclear. V lost 7 bases and J lost 0, with 11 bases in between. The length of the CDR3 is 14 residues. Germline V gene sequence: CDR1 SNHLY, CDR2 FYNNEI. CDR3 residues: CASMLEPSTDTQYF. CDR3 nucleotides: TGTGCCAGCATGTTGGAGCCCAGCACAGATACGCAGTATTTT.

J is TRBJ2-3 and V is TRBV14, with TRBD2 matching over 8 bases. Germline V lookup: CDR1 SGHDN, CDR2 FVKESK. The CDR3 runs 15 residues. V lost 1 base to trimming and J lost 2 bases; unmatched junction nucleotides: 2. The CDR3 spells CASSQVAGLTDTQYF. The CDR3 nucleotides are TGTGCCAGCAGCCAAGTAGCGGGGCTCACAGATACGCAGTATTTT.

This chain joins TRBV6-1 and TRBJ2-2; a weak D match, TRBD1 (5 bases). Germline lookup yields CDR1 MNHNS and CDR2 SASEGT. CDR3 length: 16 amino acids. V dropped 1 base and J dropped 6 bases, with 15 bases sitting between them. CDR3 region: CASSEVPQGIAGELFF. The CDR3 DNA sequence: TGTGCCAGCAGTGAAGTGCCCCAGGGTATTGCCGGGGAGCTGTTTTTT.

This clone was seen more than once but under ten times. The J gene is TRBJ1-2, the V gene TRBV6-5; perhaps TRBD1 as D (6 bases). This CDR3 spans 13 amino acids. Trimming removed 6 bases from V and 4 bases from J, with 12 bases in between. Germline V lookup: CDR1 MNHEY, CDR2 SVGAGI. The CDR3 spells CASREGHFYGYTF. CDR3 sequence (DNA): TGTGCCAGCAGAGAGGGACATTTCTATGGCTACACCTTC.

The chain employs TRBV10-2 and TRBJ2-3, with TRBD2 identical over 12 bases. After removal of 6 bases from V and 2 bases from J, the junction contained 9 bases not matched to a gene. This CDR3 is 17 amino acids long. CDR1 and CDR2 (germline): WSHSY, SAAADI. The DNA of the CDR3 is TGCGCCAGCAGCCCCAAGAGGACTAGCGGGGACACAGATACGCAGTATTTT. Protein sequence: CASSPKRTSGDTDTQYF.

The chain's CDR3 is CASSLGGQTSSYNSPLHF. For the CDR3, the DNA is TGCGCCAGCAGCTTGGGGGGCCAGACTAGCTCCTATAATTCACCCCTCCACTTT. The chain couples TRBV5-1 to TRBJ1-6; tentative D call: TRBD1 (5 bases). The CDR3 length is 18 residues. Per the germline V gene, CDR1 is SGHRS and CDR2 is YFSETQ. V was trimmed by 0 bases and J by 0 bases, leaving 13 bases between them.

This clone has only one observation. V usage is TRBV9 and J usage is TRBJ2-5, with 12 bases that match TRBD2. The CDR3 runs to 15 residues. V trimming: 4 bases; J trimming: 4 bases; junction bases outside the gene matches: 5. Germline CDR1 reads SGDLS; CDR2 reads YYNGEE. The CDR3 here is CASSPGLAGSETQYF. CDR3 nucleotide sequence: TGTGCCAGCAGCCCGGGACTAGCGGGCTCAGAGACCCAGTACTTC.

V is TRBV2 and J is TRBJ2-6, with 7 bases identical to TRBD1. The CDR3 runs to 17 residues. CDR1 and CDR2 (germline): SNHLY, FYNNEI. V trimming: 6 bases; J trimming: 0 bases; junction bases outside the gene matches: 8. This CDR3 reads CASSRDRGISGANVLTF. For the CDR3, the DNA is TGTGCCAGCAGCCGGGACAGAGGAATCTCTGGGGCCAACGTCCTGACTTTC.

V usage is TRBV5-4 and J usage is TRBJ2-1; D gene ambiguous. The V end lost 10 bases, the J end lost 0 bases, and 11 bases lay between the germline ends. This CDR3 comprises 13 residues. Germline V gene sequence: CDR1 SGHNT, CDR2 YYREEE (reference sequence). CDR3: CAQRASSYNEQFF. The CDR3 nucleotides read TGTGCCCAACGGGCGAGCTCCTACAATGAGCAGTTCTTC.

The sample holds one count of this clone. The chain uses TRBV19 and TRBJ2-1, with D unclear. Trimming removed 7 bases at V and 5 bases at J, with 12 bases between. The CDR3 loop spans 13 amino acids. CDR1 LNHDA and CDR2 SQIVND come from the germline V gene (reference sequence). The CDR3 sequence: CASTPEWNNEQFF. CDR3 DNA sequence: TGTGCCAGTACTCCCGAATGGAACAATGAGCAGTTCTTC.

This rearrangement joins TRBV5-6 to TRBJ2-1, with D maybe TRBD1 (5 bases). In germline, CDR1 is SGHDT, CDR2 YYEEEE. Trimming stripped 0 bases from V and 3 bases from J, with 10 bases between. The CDR3 spans 15 residues. Here the CDR3 reads CASSLARGFYNEQFF. The CDR3 DNA reads TGTGCCAGCAGCTTGGCTAGGGGTTTCTACAATGAGCAGTTCTTC.

This rearrangement joins TRBV6-1 to TRBJ1-4; a weak D match, TRBD1 (5 bases). The V end lost 3 bases, the J end lost 5 bases, and 10 bases lay between the germline ends. CDR1 and CDR2 (germline): MNHNS, SASEGT. The CDR3 has 14 residues. CDR3 in amino acids: CASSDPGLNEKLFF. Written as DNA, the CDR3 is TGTGCCAGCAGTGACCCAGGGCTCAATGAAAAACTGTTTTTT.

The rearrangement links TRBV15 to TRBJ2-3; a weak D match, TRBD2 (7 bases). Germline V gene data show CDR1 as LNHNV and CDR2 as YYDKDF (reference sequence). The CDR3 totals 16 residues. Trimming cost V 3 bases and J 0 bases, with 13 bases left between them. Written as DNA, the CDR3 is TGTGCCACCAGCAGTCGGAGGGGGGGTAGCACAGATACGCAGTATTTT. This encodes CATSSRRGGSTDTQYF.

This chain joins TRBV30 and TRBJ1-5; the D gene is possibly TRBD1 (5 bases). CDR1 and CDR2 (germline): GTSNPN, SVGIG (reference sequence). CDR3 length: 14 amino acids. The V end was cut by 1 base, the J end by 2 bases, with 9 bases between. The DNA of the CDR3 is TGTGCCTGGAGTGAGGGGCACGGCAATCAGCCCCAGCATTTT. It translates to CAWSEGHGNQPQHF.

In this sample, this clone turned up once. The chain is built from TRBV7-8 and TRBJ2-7; D tentatively reads TRBD1 or TRBD2 (6 bases each). V was shortened by 5 bases and J by 6 bases, with 17 bases between the two germline ends. CDR1 is SGHVS and CDR2 is FQNEAQ in the germline V gene. The CDR3 consists of 14 residues. CDR3 nucleotide sequence: TGTGCCAGCAGCCAAGCGGGCAGGGGAGGCGAGCAGTACTTC. Residues: CASSQAGRGGEQYF.

The chain couples TRBV18 to TRBJ1-4; 7 bases fit TRBD1. The CDR3 consists of 16 residues. Losses at the gene ends were 2 bases for V and 2 bases for J; bases not matched to a gene: 5. In germline, CDR1 is KGHSH, CDR2 LQKENI. CDR3 coding DNA: TGTGCCAGCTCACCAAGGGGGCTGAATACTAATGAAAAACTGTTTTTT. Translation: CASSPRGLNTNEKLFF.

A few counts support this clone. V is TRBV5-1 and J is TRBJ2-7; the D call may be TRBD1 or TRBD2 (5 bases each). This CDR3 spans 15 amino acids. CDR1 and CDR2 (germline): SGHRS, YFSETQ. Trimming shortened V by 4 bases and J by 3 bases, and 17 bases separated the two germline ends. The CDR3 DNA follows: TGCGCCAGCAGCCTAAGGGACGGCTATATCTACGAGCAGTACTTC. Amino acids: CASSLRDGYIYEQYF.

The chain carries TRBV7-9 and TRBJ1-1; D gene uncertain. Trimming took 1 base from V and 1 from J, leaving 7 bases between them. CDR3 length: 14 amino acids. Germline V CDR1 and CDR2: SEHNR, FQNEAQ (reference sequence). The CDR3 DNA reads TGTGCCAGCAGCTTAGAAGGGAGGAACACTGAAGCTTTCTTT. As protein: CASSLEGRNTEAFF.

The chain uses TRBV7-2 and TRBJ2-5, with TRBD1 matching 8 bases. Germline V gene sequence: CDR1 SGHTA, CDR2 FQGNSA. V was pared by 0 bases and J by 3 bases, with 6 bases of the junction left unmatched. The CDR3 has 16 residues. DNA of the CDR3: TGTGCCAGCAGCTTAGCTAGGACAGGGTCAGAAGAGACCCAGTACTTC. It encodes CASSLARTGSEETQYF.

This chain connects TRBV30 to TRBJ1-2; the D gene is possibly TRBD1 (5 bases). Trimming shortened V by 0 bases and J by 3 bases, and 14 bases separated the two germline ends. There are 15 residues in the CDR3. CDR1 GTSNPN and CDR2 SVGIG come from the germline V gene (reference sequence). This CDR3 is CAWSVPGQGHYGYTF. In DNA form, the CDR3 reads TGTGCCTGGAGTGTACCAGGGCAGGGCCACTATGGCTACACCTTC. Combining the CDR3 with reference TRBV30 and TRBJ1-2 gives the whole variable domain SQTIHQWPATLVQPVGSPLSLECTVEGTSNPNLYWYRQAAGRGLQLLFYSVGIGQISSEVPQNLSASRPQDRQFILSSKKLLLSDSGFYLCAWSVPGQGHYGYTFGSGTRLTVV.

The CDR3 sequence: CASSVESNEQFF. The CDR3 bases are TGTGCCAGCAGCGTAGAGTCCAATGAGCAGTTCTTC. The chain couples TRBV9 to TRBJ2-1; D is ambiguous. CDR1 and CDR2 (germline): SGDLS, YYNGEE. V was cut by 0 bases and J by 6 bases, with 4 bases left in between. This CDR3 is 12 amino acids long.

This chain connects TRBV30 to TRBJ2-1; the D call may be TRBD1 or TRBD2 (5 bases each). Germline V lookup: CDR1 GTSNPN, CDR2 SVGIG (reference sequence). This CDR3 contains 11 residues. Trimming removed 5 bases at V and 12 bases at J, with 14 bases between. The CDR3 reads CAWPHAGRQFF. DNA of the CDR3: TGTGCCTGGCCCCATGCAGGGAGGCAGTTCTTC.

This rearrangement joins TRBV9 to TRBJ1-2; D not resolved. CDR3 length: 16 residues. The V end lost 0 bases, the J end lost 0 bases, and 12 bases lay between the germline ends. From germline, CDR1 is SGDLS and CDR2 YYNGEE. The CDR3 sequence is CASSVGVALANYGYTF. In DNA form, the CDR3 reads TGTGCCAGCAGCGTAGGGGTAGCCCTCGCTAACTATGGCTACACCTTC. Combining the CDR3 with reference TRBV9 and TRBJ1-2 gives the whole variable domain DSGVTQTPKHLITATGQRVTLRCSPRSGDLSVYWYQQSLDQGLQFLIQYYNGEERAKGNILERFSAQQFPDLHSELNLSSLELGDSALYFCASSVGVALANYGYTFGSGTRLTVV.

CDR3 sequence: CATKKEDSLNTEAFF. CDR3 nucleotides: TGTGCCACCAAAAAGGAGGACAGTTTGAACACTGAAGCTTTCTTT. The rearrangement joins TRBV19 to TRBJ1-1; tentatively, D is TRBD1 (6 bases). V was pared by 10 bases and J by 0 bases, with 18 bases between. Germline-derived CDR1 and CDR2 are LNHDA and SQIVND (reference sequence). There are 15 residues in the CDR3.

The genes are TRBV7-3 and TRBJ1-1; D is unresolved. The CDR3 is 13 residues long. CDR1 and CDR2 (germline): SGHTA, FQGTGA. V lost 3 bases and J 1 base, leaving 6 bases between the germline ends. The CDR3 nucleotides read TGTGCCAGCAGCTTCAACAAGAACACTGAAGCTTTCTTT. Its protein product is CASSFNKNTEAFF.

The V gene is TRBV28, the J gene TRBJ1-5; the D is unclear. CDR3 length: 14 residues. The germline V and J ends were trimmed by 7 bases and 2 bases, with 12 bases remaining between them. CDR1 and CDR2 from the germline V gene are MDHEN and SYDVKM. The CDR3 protein is CASTPEQGNQPQHF. CDR3 sequence (DNA): TGTGCCAGCACCCCGGAGCAGGGCAATCAGCCCCAGCATTTT.